This T cell receptor (beta chain) was sequenced for a study of prognosis after radiotherapy for stage I lung cancer. Study summary: With a biologically effective dose of at least 100 Gy, radiotherapy took the form of SBRT split into 3 to 5 fractions. After radiotherapy, around 15 showed no significant progression while a few developed distant metastases (median approximately 7 months). Study-level findings and limits: Patients developing distant metastases showed lower Shannon entropy after stereotactic body radiation therapy. The number of unique TCR clones went down after stereotactic body radiation therapy, with a median of about 9,200 versus 6,500.

Germline V gives CDR1 LNHDA, CDR2 SQIVND (reference sequence). The CDR3 is made up of 15 amino acids. With V trimmed by 4 bases and J by 7 bases, 9 bases remained unmatched. There are many counts of this clonotype. Its antigen is unidentified. Genomic DNA was subjected to two-round multiplex PCR for amplification of TCR beta CDR3. It was primers specific to each TRBV and TRBJ gene that first-round PCR used. TCRdb used MiXCR to reprocess the multiplex PCR reads, holding one entry per CDR3 protein. The sample comprises over 25,000 distinct CDR3 sequences, just over 45% of which are singletons, and 15% rests with the top ten.

The clonotype originates from a donor aged 50 or older with non-small cell lung cancer. This rearrangement joins TRBV19 to TRBJ2-4; TRBD1 agrees at 8 bases. Sequencing was performed on PBMCs, taken before or after stereotactic body radiation therapy (not recorded which). CDR3 amino acids: CASSRQGTLGNIQYF. CDR3 bases: TGTGCCAGTAGTAGACAGGGGACTCTCGGGAACATTCAGTACTTC.